The rows below give T cell receptor beta chains drawn from one sample of a study of metastatic and nonmetastatic thyroid tumors. Using MiXCR, TCRdb re-called clones from the PCR reads. The sample consists of 55,000 or so clones, approximately 15% of them appearing once. The sample taken for sequencing was blood. These receptors were obtained from a female donor with papillary thyroid cancer or a benign thyroid nodule (not recorded which). Some clones in this sample may be carry-over from other donors' samples. The CDR3 runs from the conserved cysteine through the conserved F or W. The D gene is left open where the match is weak. Expanded clones get a size class; other rows say once, few or many, or leave the size out.

v_gene,abundance,d_gene,j_gene,CDR3aa,CDR3nt
TRBV12-3/TRBV12-4,many,TRBD2,TRBJ2-3,CASSLAGLAAARGDTQYF,TGTGCCAGCAGTTTAGCGGGACTAGCGGCCGCTCGTGGGGATACGCAGTATTTT
TRBV20-1,-,TRBD2,TRBJ2-7,CSSSGVMGGNEQYF,TGCAGTTCTAGCGGTGTCATGGGAGGCAACGAGCAGTACTTC
TRBV6-1,-,TRBD1,TRBJ1-5,CASSEAGQGALYQPQHF,TGTGCCAGCAGTGAAGCCGGACAGGGGGCGCTGTATCAGCCCCAGCATTTT
TRBV5-6,many,-,TRBJ2-5,CASSHRAILRETQYF,TGTGCCAGCAGCCACAGGGCGATTCTACGGGAGACCCAGTACTTC
TRBV13,-,TRBD1,TRBJ1-6,CASSSETGGRNSPLHF,TGTGCCAGCAGCTCCGAGACAGGGGGCAGGAATTCACCCCTCCACTTT
TRBV4-1,many,-,TRBJ1-1,CASSSPTRGTEAFF,TGCGCCAGCAGCTCACCTACCAGGGGCACTGAAGCTTTCTTT
TRBV7-8,many,TRBD2,TRBJ2-1,CASSLARLAGADPTYNEQFF,TGTGCCAGCAGCTTAGCGCGCCTAGCGGGAGCCGATCCTACCTACAATGAGCAGTTCTTC
TRBV19,many,TRBD1,TRBJ2-2,CASGRGRDTGELFF,TGTGCCAGCGGCAGGGGGCGCGACACCGGGGAGCTGTTTTTT
TRBV5-1,-,-,TRBJ2-7,CASSLDVEGESEQYF,TGCGCCAGCAGCTTGGACGTGGAAGGGGAGTCGGAGCAGTACTTC
TRBV11-1,-,-,TRBJ2-7,CASSSRGIFYEQYF,TGTGCCAGCAGCTCAAGGGGGATTTTCTACGAGCAGTACTTC
TRBV20-1,-,-,TRBJ1-2,CSAKRTRGRANYGYTF,TGCAGTGCTAAGAGGACCAGGGGCCGAGCTAACTATGGATACACCTTC
TRBV19,many,-,TRBJ2-2,CASSILGPTNTGELFF,TGTGCCAGTAGTATTCTGGGGCCAACGAACACCGGGGAGCTGTTTTTT
TRBV7-9,many,-,TRBJ1-2,CASSLVGGYGYTF,TGTGCCAGCAGCCTCGTCGGGGGCTATGGCTACACCTTC
TRBV12-3/TRBV12-4,-,TRBD1,TRBJ2-2,CASSWDRGAGEPFF,TGTGCCAGCAGTTGGGACAGGGGCGCCGGCGAGCCGTTTTTT
TRBV30,-,TRBD1,TRBJ2-7,CAWSDGTGDYEQYF,TGTGCCTGGAGCGACGGGACAGGGGACTACGAGCAGTACTTC
TRBV11-3,-,TRBD1,TRBJ2-2,CASSLAGGTGELFF,TGTGCCAGCAGCTTAGCAGGGGGCACCGGGGAGCTGTTTTTT
TRBV7-3,many,-,TRBJ2-3,CASSLSAREDTQYF,TGTGCCAGCAGCTTATCGGCTAGAGAGGATACGCAGTATTTT
TRBV6-5,many,-,TRBJ1-6,CASSYGGTSNSPLHF,TGTGCCAGCAGTTACGGCGGGACCTCTAATTCACCCCTCCACTTT
TRBV18,-,-,TRBJ1-2,CASSPEALYGYTF,TGTGCCAGCTCACCAGAGGCCCTCTATGGCTACACCTTC
TRBV15,many,-,TRBJ1-4,CATSEGVGDEKLFF,TGTGCCACCAGCGAGGGGGTTGGGGATGAAAAACTGTTTTTT
TRBV19,-,-,TRBJ2-6,CASSPHRVASGSNVLTF,TGTGCCAGTAGTCCCCACCGTGTGGCCTCTGGGTCCAACGTCCTGACTTTC
TRBV20-1,-,-,TRBJ2-5,CSARVRGQETQYF,TGCAGTGCTAGAGTCAGGGGACAAGAGACACAGTACTTC
TRBV19,-,-,TRBJ2-7,CASSPEQTLRREQYF,TGTGCCAGTAGTCCAGAACAGACTCTCCGGCGCGAGCAGTACTTC
TRBV2,few,-,TRBJ2-3,CASSESGSSTDTQYF,TGTGCCAGCAGTGAATCGGGCAGTAGCACAGATACGCAGTATTTT
TRBV6-6,many,-,TRBJ2-1,CASSYSQGSYNEQFF,TGTGCCAGCAGTTATTCACAGGGAAGCTACAATGAGCAGTTCTTC
TRBV24-1,-,-,TRBJ2-1,CATSGSTHNEQFF,TGTGCCACCAGCGGGTCTACCCACAATGAGCAGTTCTTC
TRBV5-1,many,-,TRBJ2-1,CASSRPHNEQFF,TGCGCCAGCAGCCGTCCGCACAATGAGCAGTTCTTC
TRBV12-3/TRBV12-4,many,-,TRBJ1-1,CASSFWVTEAFF,TGTGCCAGCAGTTTTTGGGTCACTGAAGCTTTCTTT
TRBV12-3/TRBV12-4,many,TRBD2,TRBJ2-1,CASRTSGIYEQFF,TGTGCCAGCAGGACTAGCGGGATCTATGAGCAGTTCTTC
TRBV4-1,many,TRBD2,TRBJ2-7,CASSQAHSGASYEQYF,TGCGCCAGCAGCCAGGCCCATAGCGGGGCTTCCTACGAGCAGTACTTC
TRBV28,-,TRBD1,TRBJ1-2,CASSTGQVYGYTF,TGTGCCAGCAGTACGGGACAGGTCTATGGCTACACCTTC
TRBV20-1,-,-,TRBJ2-2,CSARDLTDPNTGELFF,TGCAGTGCTAGAGATCTGACAGATCCCAACACCGGGGAGCTGTTTTTT
TRBV5-1,-,-,TRBJ2-7,CASSLGGSGTYEQYF,TGCGCCAGCAGCTTGGGGGGGAGTGGGACCTACGAGCAGTACTTC
TRBV19,many,-,TRBJ1-1,CASSRSGSNTEAFF,TGTGCCAGTAGTCGTTCGGGGTCAAACACTGAAGCTTTCTTT
TRBV19,many,TRBD2,TRBJ2-7,CASKGRTSGPGEQYF,TGTGCCAGTAAGGGTCGGACTAGCGGCCCGGGAGAGCAGTACTTC
TRBV28,few,-,TRBJ2-3,CASSGITDTQYF,TGCGCCAGCAGTGGTATCACAGATACTCAGTATTTT
TRBV11-2,-,TRBD1,TRBJ1-2,CASSPRTGGDPDYTF,TGTGCCAGCAGCCCCAGGACAGGGGGCGACCCTGACTACACCTTC
TRBV30,-,-,TRBJ2-5,CAWSQDQETQYF,TGTGCCTGGAGTCAGGACCAAGAGACCCAGTACTTC
TRBV28,many,TRBD2,TRBJ2-7,CASSPTSGHYEQYF,TGTGCCAGCAGTCCCACTAGCGGCCACTACGAGCAGTACTTC
TRBV20-1,many,-,TRBJ1-1,CSAPGRGSNTEAFF,TGCAGTGCCCCTGGGAGGGGGTCAAACACTGAAGCTTTCTTT
TRBV3-1,many,TRBD1,TRBJ1-4,CASGDRGNEKLFF,TGTGCCAGCGGTGACAGGGGGAACGAAAAACTGTTTTTT
TRBV12-3/TRBV12-4,many,-,TRBJ2-1,CASSLGFSEQFF,TGTGCCAGCAGTTTAGGGTTTTCGGAGCAGTTCTTC
TRBV28,few,-,TRBJ2-7,CASITMDSHPYEQYF,TGTGCCAGCATTACTATGGACAGTCATCCCTACGAGCAGTACTTC
TRBV4-1,many,-,TRBJ1-6,CASSQRGGISSPLHF,TGCGCCAGCAGTCAGAGGGGGGGGATTAGTTCACCCCTCCACTTT
TRBV11-2,-,-,TRBJ1-6,CASSLGRYSPLHF,TGTGCCAGCAGCTTAGGCCGCTATTCACCCCTCCACTTT
TRBV28,many,-,TRBJ2-7,CASSFDVSYEQYF,TGTGCCAGCAGTTTTGATGTCTCCTACGAGCAGTACTTC
TRBV9,many,-,TRBJ1-2,CASSVGGNYGYTF,TGTGCCAGCAGCGTCGGGGGAAACTATGGCTACACCTTC
TRBV6-1,-,-,TRBJ1-1,CASTIRTRGTEAFF,TGTGCCAGCACTATACGGACCAGGGGTACTGAAGCTTTCTTT
TRBV28,many,TRBD2,TRBJ2-5,CASTGGETQYF,TGTGCCAGCACCGGGGGGGAGACCCAGTACTTC
TRBV12-5,many,-,TRBJ2-1,CASGSGRSSSYNEQFF,TGTGCTAGTGGTTCCGGTCGGTCCAGCTCCTACAATGAGCAGTTCTTC
TRBV20-1,-,-,TRBJ2-7,CSAEHARRSYEKYF,TGCAGTGCGGAGCACGCACGACGCTCATACGAGAAGTACTTC
TRBV5-4,many,TRBD1,TRBJ1-2,CASRPGTGGYGYTF,TGTGCCAGCAGACCCGGGACAGGGGGCTATGGCTACACCTTC
TRBV27,many,-,TRBJ1-1,CASSLGTETEAFF,TGTGCCAGCAGTTTGGGGACGGAGACTGAAGCTTTCTTT
TRBV2,many,TRBD2,TRBJ2-1,CASTLGLAGGFYNEQFF,TGTGCCAGCACCCTGGGACTAGCGGGAGGGTTCTACAATGAGCAGTTCTTC
TRBV20-1,many,-,TRBJ1-1,CSAPPDIRGAEAFF,TGCAGTGCTCCCCCCGACATCCGAGGCGCTGAAGCTTTCTTT
TRBV28,-,-,TRBJ2-3,CSSSFVSVTDTQYF,TGTTCCAGCAGTTTCGTCTCAGTCACAGATACGCAGTATTTT
TRBV20-1,many,-,TRBJ2-7,CSAREGFYEQYF,TGCAGTGCTAGAGAGGGTTTCTACGAGCAGTACTTC
TRBV24-1,many,TRBD2,TRBJ2-1,CATSEPGLLGGANEQFF,TGTGCCACCAGTGAACCGGGACTACTGGGTGGGGCCAATGAGCAGTTCTTC